The 30 T cell receptor beta chains reported below all come from one sample, sequenced in a study of CD8 T cells in Susac syndrome. RNA in amounts of about 0.5 to 1 ug was reverse transcribed with random hexamers. In TCRdb, the immunoSEQ multiplex PCR reads were re-called with MiXCR into one record per CDR3 protein. Among about 110,000 distinct CDR3 sequences, around 97% were seen once, and the ten largest hold approximately 0.092%. The sequenced material came from CD4+ T cells from PBMCs. These receptors originate from a human donor in good health.

This clonotype appeared once. CDR3 in amino acids: CASSEHGASNEQFF. The CDR3 DNA follows: TGTGCCAGCAGTGAACACGGGGCCAGCAATGAGCAGTTCTTC. The chain uses TRBV25-1 and TRBJ2-1; D is possibly TRBD1 or TRBD2 (5 bases each). The CDR3 spans 14 residues. Germline V CDR1 and CDR2: MGHDK, SYGVNS. V was cut by 2 bases and J by 6 bases, with 11 bases left in between.

The rearrangement links TRBV6-1 to TRBJ2-1; 7 positions agree with TRBD1. Germline V gene data show CDR1 as MNHNS and CDR2 as SASEGT. The V and J ends lost 1 base and 6 bases, in that order; junction bases with no gene match: 6. CDR3 length: 15 residues. CDR3 DNA sequence: TGTGCCAGCAGTGAAGGGGGACAGAAAACCAATGAGCAGTTCTTC. Protein sequence: CASSEGGQKTNEQFF.

The J gene is TRBJ2-7, the V gene TRBV5-6; TRBD2 matches 7 bases. J gave up 5 bases and V 4 bases, and 12 bases lay outside the gene matches. The germline V gene has CDR1 SGHDT and CDR2 YYEEEE. The CDR3 has 15 residues. As DNA, the CDR3 is TGTGCCAGCAGCCCCCAGGCGGGGGAGGTCGACGAGCAGTACTTC. Its translation is CASSPQAGEVDEQYF.

The chain uses TRBV27 and TRBJ1-6, with D maybe TRBD1 (5 bases). Germline V gene lookup returns CDR1 MNHEY and CDR2 SMNVEV (reference sequence). The CDR3 is made up of 15 amino acids. Trimming shortened V by 0 bases and J by 8 bases, and 11 bases separated the two germline ends. The CDR3 protein is CASSLSSKGDSPLHF. The CDR3 coding sequence is TGTGCCAGCAGTTTATCTTCTAAAGGGGATTCACCCCTCCACTTT.

The rearrangement uses TRBV24-1 and TRBJ1-2; the D is unclear. The CDR3 extends over 13 amino acids. Germline V CDR1 and CDR2: KGHDR, SFDVKD. Trimming cost V 3 bases and J 4 bases, with 8 bases left between them. The CDR3 protein is CATSDALGYGYTF. CDR3 in DNA: TGTGCCACCAGTGATGCCCTGGGCTATGGCTACACCTTC.

This clonotype has a handful of counts. V is TRBV23-1 and J is TRBJ2-7; the D gene is possibly TRBD1 (5 bases). TRBV23-1 is an open reading frame whose function is uncertain. The CDR3 runs to 16 residues. Trimming took 1 base from V and 8 from J, leaving 21 bases between them. CDR3 sequence reads: CASSQCPKLGLHQQYF. CDR3 nucleotide sequence: TGCGCCAGCAGTCAATGCCCCAAATTGGGGCTTCACCAGCAGTACTTC.

The chain employs TRBV10-3 and TRBJ2-5, with D perhaps matching TRBD1 or TRBD2 (5 bases each). V lost 8 bases and J lost 4, with 14 bases in between. The CDR3 length is 13 residues. Per the germline V gene, CDR1 is ENHRY and CDR2 is SYGVKD. The CDR3 bases are TGTGCCATCGGACTTGGTGGGGGAGAGACCCAGTACTTC. As protein: CAIGLGGGETQYF.

CDR3 coding DNA: TGTGCCAGCAGTGGTCTGGGCGGGCTCTTCGAGCAGTACTTC. It yields the protein CASSGLGGLFEQYF. The rearrangement uses TRBV2 and TRBJ2-7; D may be TRBD2 (5 bases). The germline CDR1 and CDR2 sequences are SNHLY and FYNNEI. The CDR3 is 14 residues long. Trimming removed 4 bases at V and 6 bases at J, with 16 bases between.

The chain is built from TRBV18 and TRBJ2-1; D uncertain. The germline V gene has CDR1 KGHSH and CDR2 LQKENI. V was shortened by 2 bases and J by 2 bases, with 4 bases between the two germline ends. The CDR3 loop spans 13 amino acids. This chain's CDR3 is CASSPGTYNEQFF. The DNA of the CDR3 is TGTGCCAGCTCACCAGGGACCTACAATGAGCAGTTCTTC.

This chain uses TRBV3-1 with TRBJ2-1; no definite D call. The germline gives CDR1 LGHDT, CDR2 YNNKEL (reference sequence). V was pared by 3 bases and J by 6 bases, with 6 bases between. The CDR3 has 12 residues. The chain's CDR3 is CASSQSPNEQFF. CDR3 coding DNA: TGTGCCAGCAGCCAGAGCCCCAATGAGCAGTTCTTC.

The chain uses TRBV27 and TRBJ2-7; 8 bases map to TRBD1. Germline-derived CDR1 and CDR2 are MNHEY and SMNVEV (reference sequence). With V trimmed by 2 bases and J by 6 bases, 3 bases remained unmatched. The CDR3 length is 13 residues. CDR3 in DNA: TGTGCCAGCAGTTTACAGGGGGCCTTCGAGCAGTACTTC. It yields the protein CASSLQGAFEQYF.

V and J are TRBV28 and TRBJ1-2, with unresolved D. The CDR3 loop spans 11 amino acids. Germline CDR1 reads MDHEN; CDR2 reads SYDVKM. V was pared by 8 bases and J by 5 bases, with 9 bases between. CDR3 DNA sequence: TGTGCCAGCGGACTCCTTTATGGCTACACCTTC. It encodes CASGLLYGYTF.

The rearrangement joins TRBV20-1 to TRBJ2-3; D is uncertain. The CDR3 has 11 residues. The germline gives CDR1 DFQATT, CDR2 SNEGSKA (reference sequence). Trimming took 3 bases from V and 4 from J, leaving 5 bases between them. CDR3 sequence: CSASRADTQYF. CDR3 nucleotides: TGCAGTGCTAGTCGGGCAGATACGCAGTATTTT.

The CDR3, as DNA: TGTGCCAGTAGTATAAATCACAGGAGTTCGCAATACTATGGCTACACCTTC. It encodes CASSINHRSSQYYGYTF. The rearrangement joins TRBV19 to TRBJ1-2; D may be TRBD1 (5 bases). Germline CDR1 and CDR2: LNHDA and SQIVND (reference sequence). The CDR3 is 17 residues long. V lost 2 bases to trimming and J lost 3 bases, with 19 bases between them.

The gene calls are TRBV30 and TRBJ2-7, with D perhaps matching TRBD1 or TRBD2 (6 bases each). V was cut by 2 bases and J by 2 bases, with 13 bases left in between. CDR1 GTSNPN and CDR2 SVGIG come from the germline V gene (reference sequence). This CDR3 comprises 14 residues. CDR3 DNA sequence: TGTGCCTGGAGTAGGGGGACTGGCCCCTACGAGCAGTACTTC. Amino acid sequence: CAWSRGTGPYEQYF.

The genes are TRBV18 and TRBJ2-5; no definite D call. Germline CDR1 and CDR2: KGHSH and LQKENI. V was cut by 0 bases and J by 4 bases, with 6 bases left in between. CDR3 length: 13 amino acids. Here the CDR3 DNA reads TGTGCCAGCTCACCACCGACGGTAGAGACCCAGTACTTC. Translation: CASSPPTVETQYF.

The chain combines TRBV11-1 with TRBJ2-7; tentatively, D is TRBD1 (5 bases). Trimming shortened V by 5 bases and J by 1 base, and 15 bases separated the two germline ends. Germline V lookup: CDR1 SGHAT, CDR2 FQDESV (reference sequence). This CDR3 region has 15 residues. CDR3: CASSPGGARSYEQYF. The CDR3, as DNA: TGTGCCAGCAGCCCCGGTGGGGCTCGATCCTACGAGCAGTACTTC.

The V call is TRBV3-1, the J call TRBJ1-3; D is unresolved. CDR1 LGHDT and CDR2 YNNKEL come from the germline V gene (reference sequence). Trimming shortened V by 4 bases and J by 0 bases, and 1 base separated the two germline ends. This CDR3 has 12 amino acids. The CDR3 spells CASSPSGNTIYF. The CDR3 nucleotides are TGTGCCAGCAGCCCCTCTGGAAACACCATATATTTT.

The V and J genes are TRBV4-1 and TRBJ2-6; perhaps TRBD1 as D (6 bases). The length of the CDR3 is 15 residues. CDR1 MGHRA and CDR2 YSYEKL come from the germline V gene. V shed 6 bases and J shed 4 bases, with 13 bases lying between them. The CDR3 bases are TGCGCCAGCAGGGCAACAGGGTCGGGGGCCAACGTCCTGACTTTC. Its translation is CASRATGSGANVLTF.

The rearrangement links TRBV4-1 to TRBJ1-5, with D hard to call. CDR1 and CDR2 from the germline V gene are MGHRA and YSYEKL. V was shortened by 4 bases and J by 5 bases, with 15 bases between the two germline ends. The CDR3 sequence is 15 residues long. The CDR3 DNA reads as TGCGCCAGCAGCCGAAGTCAGGCGGTTGATCAGCCCCAGCATTTT. It encodes CASSRSQAVDQPQHF.

The chain employs TRBV6-5 and TRBJ2-5; D is possibly TRBD2 (5 bases). This CDR3 has 16 residues. CDR1 MNHEY and CDR2 SVGAGI come from the germline V gene. Deletions cut 0 bases from V and 0 bases from J, with 11 bases between. CDR3 nucleotides: TGTGCCAGCAGTTACTCCCTAGCAGTTTACCAAGAGACCCAGTACTTC. It is translated as CASSYSLAVYQETQYF.

The CDR3 DNA sequence: TGCGCCAGCAGCTCTGGGACTAGCGGGAGCACCGGGGAGCTGTTTTTT. Translated: CASSSGTSGSTGELFF. The chain links TRBV5-1 to TRBJ2-2, with 14 bases lining up with TRBD2. Germline values: CDR1 SGHRS, CDR2 YFSETQ. V lost 3 bases, J lost 4 bases, and 2 bases stayed unmatched. The length of the CDR3 is 16 residues.

This rearrangement joins TRBV6-5 to TRBJ2-7; tentatively, D is TRBD2 (5 bases). The CDR3 has 15 amino acids. CDR1 and CDR2 from the germline V gene are MNHEY and SVGAGI. The V and J ends lost 6 bases and 2 bases respectively, with 17 bases between them. The CDR3 nucleotides are TGTGCCAGCAGCCGGGGAGTTGGCGGAGCCTACGAGCAGTACTTC. Protein sequence: CASSRGVGGAYEQYF.

The chain recombines TRBV28 with TRBJ1-2; a weak D match, TRBD1 (6 bases). CDR1 and CDR2 (germline): MDHEN, SYDVKM. The ends were cut back, 7 bases at V and 7 bases at J, with 13 bases in the middle. CDR3 length: 12 amino acids. The CDR3 spells CASTLQGVGYTF. The CDR3 nucleotides read TGTGCCAGCACCTTACAGGGTGTTGGCTACACCTTC.

The chain combines TRBV7-9 with TRBJ2-6, with D uncertain. V dropped 0 bases and J dropped 12 bases, with 12 bases sitting between them. The CDR3 is 14 amino acids. CDR1 and CDR2 (germline): SEHNR, FQNEAQ (reference sequence). CDR3 loop: CASSLAVFPTVLTF. The CDR3 coding sequence is TGTGCCAGCAGCTTAGCTGTCTTCCCCACCGTCCTGACTTTC.

This rearrangement joins TRBV7-3 to TRBJ1-1; 8 nucleotides match TRBD1. Per the germline V gene, CDR1 is SGHTA and CDR2 is FQGTGA. With 3 bases clipped from V and 1 base from J, the junction kept 22 bases outside the gene matches. The CDR3 sequence is 21 residues long. Here the CDR3 reads CASSFTSINRQGSISNTEAFF. In DNA form, the CDR3 reads TGTGCCAGCAGCTTCACATCCATCAATAGACAGGGGTCGATCTCGAACACTGAAGCTTTCTTT.

The chain is built from TRBV7-2 and TRBJ1-2, with 7 bases that match TRBD1. The germline V gene encodes CDR1 SGHTA and CDR2 FQGNSA. V shed 0 bases and J 7 bases; nucleotides not matched to a gene: 2. The CDR3 runs 13 residues. In nucleotides, the CDR3 is TGTGCCAGCAGCTTAGCTCAGGGGGGTGGCTACACCTTC. Its protein product is CASSLAQGGGYTF.

This chain links TRBV7-6 with TRBJ2-7, with TRBD2 identical over 7 bases. Trimming took 3 bases from V and 5 from J; bases not matched to a gene: 1. The CDR3 consists of 12 residues. CDR1 and CDR2 from the germline V gene are SGHVS and FNYEAQ. CDR3 amino acids: CASSLGRDEQYF. For the CDR3, the DNA is TGTGCCAGCAGCTTGGGGAGGGACGAGCAGTACTTC.

This clonotype was counted once. J is TRBJ2-1 and V is TRBV12-3 or TRBV12-4; 11 positions match TRBD2. V lost 3 bases to trimming and J lost 9 bases; unmatched junction nucleotides: 4. This CDR3 spans 14 amino acids. This CDR3 is CASSLGSGRGEQFF. DNA of the CDR3: TGTGCCAGCAGTTTGGGTAGCGGGAGGGGTGAGCAGTTCTTC.

The CDR3 loop is CASSTDGLYSNQPQHF. The CDR3 DNA reads TGTGCCAGTAGTACGGACGGGTTGTATAGCAATCAGCCCCAGCATTTT. This rearrangement joins TRBV19 to TRBJ1-5; no clear D. From germline, CDR1 is LNHDA and CDR2 SQIVND (reference sequence). V gave up 4 bases and J gave up 0 bases, with 13 bases separating them. The CDR3 length is 16 residues.